The present T cell receptor (beta chain) was sequenced within a study of blood T cells in healthy people across ages. V shed 4 bases and J 7 bases; nucleotides not matched to a gene: 6. In germline, CDR1 is MDHEN, CDR2 SYDVKM. The CDR3 loop spans 14 amino acids. Primed by a sample-barcoded 5' primer and a J-beta primer mix, a second PCR proceeded for about 6 to 12 cycles. TCRdb re-derived calls from the 5' RACE reads in MiXCR, one entry per CDR3 protein. The sample consists of about 1.1 million distinct CDR3 sequences, roughly two fifths of them appearing once. Sequenced sample: blood. The TCR was taken from a man between 18 and 29 years old in good health. This rearrangement joins TRBV28 to TRBJ1-4, with TRBD1 matching over 7 bases. CDR3: CASSSGGQGEKLFF. The CDR3 DNA reads as TGTGCCAGCAGTTCAGGGGGGCAAGGTGAAAAACTGTTTTTT.